The 22 T cell receptor beta chains in this list originate from one sample, sequenced in a study of shared clonotypes between healthy human individuals. Data came from immunoSEQ multiplex PCR; TCRdb stores just in-frame clones and leaves some out. The table has approximately 1.5 million clones, approximately 98% seen once. Source material: naive CD4+ T cells sorted from blood. Subset of the sample: CD45RA+ positively selected. The receptors come from a young man in good health.

The chain carries TRBV5-1 and TRBJ2-1; 14 bases line up with TRBD2. Per the germline V gene, CDR1 is SGHRS and CDR2 is YFSETQ. The V segment lost 0 bases and the J segment 9 bases; nucleotides outside the gene matches: 5. The CDR3 loop spans 16 amino acids. CDR3 region: CASSLAGLAGVAEQFF. The DNA for the CDR3 is TGCGCCAGCAGCTTGGCGGGACTAGCGGGAGTCGCTGAGCAGTTCTTC.

About this clone itself: Other DNA sequences in the sample encode the same CDR3. The gene calls are TRBV7-9 and TRBJ1-2; a possible D gene is TRBD1 (6 bases). Germline loops: CDR1 SEHNR, CDR2 FQNEAQ (reference sequence). The CDR3 is made up of 13 amino acids. V was pared by 4 bases and J by 4 bases, with 10 bases between. The CDR3 region has the DNA TGTGCCAGCAGCTCAACAGGGAGCTATGGCTACACCTTC. Translated: CASSSTGSYGYTF.

Regarding this clone: The sample has other DNA sequences that encode this CDR3 too. V is TRBV5-1 and J is TRBJ2-7; possibly TRBD2 for D (5 bases). The CDR3 length is 14 residues. V was pared by 3 bases and J by 0 bases, with 10 bases between. The germline CDR1 and CDR2 sequences are SGHRS and YFSETQ. This chain's CDR3 is CASSYTGDSYEQYF. CDR3 coding DNA: TGCGCCAGCAGCTACACCGGGGACTCCTACGAGCAGTACTTC.

The V gene is TRBV28, the J gene TRBJ1-5; D unclear. There are 14 residues in the CDR3. Germline V gene lookup returns CDR1 MDHEN and CDR2 SYDVKM. V was cut by 3 bases and J by 5 bases, with 11 bases left in between. The CDR3 loop reads CASSFFASHQPQHF. For the CDR3, the DNA is TGTGCCAGCAGTTTCTTTGCCAGCCATCAGCCCCAGCATTTT.

V is TRBV6-1 and J is TRBJ1-1; 10 nucleotides agree with TRBD1. Germline-derived CDR1 and CDR2 are MNHNS and SASEGT. The trim removed 4 bases at V and 1 base at J, leaving 3 bases unmatched. CDR3 length: 15 amino acids. CDR3 residues: CASSARTGGNTEAFF. Here the CDR3 DNA reads TGTGCCAGCAGTGCACGGACAGGGGGGAACACTGAAGCTTTCTTT.

The chain couples TRBV18 to TRBJ2-1, with 11 bases lining up with TRBD2. Germline lookup yields CDR1 KGHSH and CDR2 LQKENI. V shed 2 bases and J 2 bases; nucleotides not matched to a gene: 5. This CDR3 is built from 17 residues. The CDR3 region has the DNA TGTGCCAGCTCACCAATTCCTAGCGGGAGGACCTACAATGAGCAGTTCTTC. Encoded protein: CASSPIPSGRTYNEQFF.

The gene calls are TRBV7-8 and TRBJ1-5; weak D call: TRBD1 (6 bases). V was cut by 0 bases and J by 7 bases, with 16 bases left in between. The CDR3 contains 16 residues. Germline-derived CDR1 and CDR2 are SGHVS and FQNEAQ. CDR3 region: CASSLAVWSGAQPQHF. The DNA of the CDR3 is TGTGCCAGCAGCTTAGCGGTTTGGTCAGGGGCCCAGCCCCAGCATTTT.

This sequence joins TRBV6-1 and TRBJ2-1; TRBD2 agrees at 10 bases. This CDR3 is built from 13 residues. The V and J ends lost 8 bases and 10 bases, in that order; junction bases with no gene match: 8. CDR1 is MNHNS and CDR2 is SASEGT in the germline V gene. CDR3 nucleotide sequence: TGTGCCAGCGGGTTAGCGGGAGGATGGGAGCAGTTCTTC. Translation gives CASGLAGGWEQFF.

The chain recombines TRBV25-1 with TRBJ1-2; D unresolved. This CDR3 region has 13 residues. Germline-derived CDR1 and CDR2 are MGHDK and SYGVNS. The ends were cut back, 3 bases at V and 5 bases at J, with 10 bases in the middle. The CDR3 region is CASSDYGRYGYTF. CDR3 in DNA: TGTGCCAGCAGTGATTACGGTCGGTATGGCTACACCTTC.

This rearrangement joins TRBV7-2 to TRBJ2-7; maybe TRBD2 (6 bases). The V gene lost 5 bases and the J gene lost 3 bases, with 14 bases spanning the gap. Germline CDR1 and CDR2: SGHTA and FQGNSA. The CDR3 consists of 14 residues. The CDR3 sequence is CASSPGAAYYEQYF. The CDR3 region has the DNA TGTGCCAGCAGCCCGGGAGCAGCCTACTACGAGCAGTACTTC. The entire variable domain, with the rest obtained from reference TRBV7-2 and TRBJ2-7, is as follows: GAGVSQSPSNKVTEKGKDVELRCDPISGHTALYWYRQSLGQGLEFLIYFQGNSAPDKSGLPSDRFSAERTGGSVSTLTIQRTQQEDSAVYLCASSPGAAYYEQYFGPGTRLTVT.

The chain joins TRBV7-6 to TRBJ2-5; D unresolved. CDR3 size: 14 residues. V was clipped by 0 bases and J by 3 bases, with 8 bases between them. Germline-derived CDR1 and CDR2 are SGHVS and FNYEAQ. CDR3 DNA: TGTGCCAGCAGCTTAGCTCGTCAGAAAGAGACCCAGTACTTC. Residues: CASSLARQKETQYF.

This chain connects TRBV5-1 to TRBJ2-1; either TRBD1 or TRBD2 may fit D (5 bases each). Trimming cost V 4 bases and J 8 bases, with 19 bases left between them. CDR1 and CDR2 from the germline V gene are SGHRS and YFSETQ. This CDR3 comprises 15 residues. The CDR3 loop is CASSIRDLEVDEQFF. In DNA form, the CDR3 reads TGCGCCAGCAGCATAAGGGACCTCGAGGTGGATGAGCAGTTCTTC.

This CDR3 reads CASKEGISNQPQHF. The CDR3, as DNA: TGCGCCAGCAAGGAGGGGATCAGCAATCAGCCCCAGCATTTT. The chain joins TRBV5-1 to TRBJ1-5, with D possibly matching TRBD1 (5 bases). CDR1 SGHRS and CDR2 YFSETQ come from the germline V gene. CDR3 length: 14 amino acids. Trimming removed 6 bases at V and 1 base at J, with 11 bases between. Looking up the rest from reference TRBV5-1 and TRBJ1-5 gives the full variable domain: KAGVTQTPRYLIKTRGQQVTLSCSPISGHRSVSWYQQTPGQGLQFLFEYFSETQRNKGNFPGRFSGRQFSNSRSEMNVSTLELGDSALYLCASKEGISNQPQHFGDGTRLSIL.

The chain uses TRBV29-1 and TRBJ2-2; 7 bases map to TRBD2. Germline CDR1 and CDR2: SQVTM and ANQGSEA. The CDR3 contains 15 residues. Unmatched junction bases numbered 13, after V lost 5 bases and J lost 7 bases. CDR3 loop: CSVRRKREPSGELFF. DNA for the CDR3: TGCAGCGTTCGGAGGAAGCGGGAACCAAGCGGGGAGCTGTTTTTT.

The CDR3, as DNA: TGTGCCAGCAGCAAACTAGCGGGAGACAGGCGCAGGCAGTACTTC. Encoded protein: CASSKLAGDRRRQYF. The J gene is TRBJ2-7, the V gene TRBV7-9; TRBD2 aligns across 11 bases. J lost 9 bases, V lost 5 bases, and 12 bases had no gene match. There are 15 residues in the CDR3. The germline V gene encodes CDR1 SEHNR and CDR2 FQNEAQ (reference sequence).

This rearrangement joins TRBV4-1 to TRBJ2-5; the match to TRBD2 covers 9 bases. The germline V gene encodes CDR1 MGHRA and CDR2 YSYEKL. Germline trimming cut 1 base from V and 1 base from J; bases unmatched to any gene: 13. The CDR3 contains 19 residues. In DNA form, the CDR3 reads TGCGCCAGCAGCCAAGCTAAGGGCATGGCTAGCGGGACCCAAGAGACCCAGTACTTC. Its translation is CASSQAKGMASGTQETQYF.

The rearrangement links TRBV4-1 to TRBJ2-7; 8 bases are a match to TRBD1. V gave up 1 base and J gave up 3 bases; unmatched junction bases: 5. The V gene's germline CDR1 is MGHRA and CDR2 YSYEKL. The CDR3 consists of 15 residues. CDR3 sequence reads: CASSQVAGQGYEQYF. The CDR3 DNA sequence: TGCGCCAGCAGCCAAGTAGCTGGACAGGGCTACGAGCAGTACTTC.

This chain uses TRBV7-9 with TRBJ1-2; the D gene is possibly TRBD1 (5 bases). The CDR3 has 14 residues. Germline CDR1 reads SEHNR; CDR2 reads FQNEAQ (reference sequence). Between the trimmed V and J ends, which lost 4 bases and 5 bases, there was a span of 14 bases. CDR3 nucleotide sequence: TGTGCCAGCAGCTCCGGGGCTTACGAGTATGGCTACACCTTC. It specifies CASSSGAYEYGYTF.

V usage is TRBV7-2 and J usage is TRBJ2-1, with 8 bases aligning to TRBD2. V shed 6 bases, J shed 12 bases, and the junction held 4 bases outside the gene matches. Germline V lookup: CDR1 SGHTA, CDR2 FQGNSA. This CDR3 is built from 11 residues. DNA for the CDR3: TGTGCCAGCAGTTCCCTAGCGGGGCAGTTCTTC. It is translated as CASSSLAGQFF.

The chain carries TRBV11-2 and TRBJ2-1, with 7 positions matching TRBD1. Germline trimming cut 1 base from V and 6 bases from J; bases unmatched to any gene: 0. CDR1 SGHAT and CDR2 FQNNGV come from the germline V gene. CDR3 length equals 13 residues. For the CDR3, the DNA is TGTGCCAGCAGCTTAGCAGGGGGCAATGAGCAGTTCTTC. Translating gives CASSLAGGNEQFF. Full variable domain (remainder filled in from reference TRBV11-2 and TRBJ2-1): EAGVAQSPRYKIIEKRQSVAFWCNPISGHATLYWYQQILGQGPKLLIQFQNNGVVDDSQLPKDRFSAERLKGVDSTLKIQPAKLEDSAVYLCASSLAGGNEQFFGPGTRLTVL.

The chain is built from TRBV7-8 and TRBJ1-1; 12 bases fit TRBD1. With V trimmed by 5 bases and J by 11 bases, 12 bases remained unmatched. This CDR3 contains 15 residues. CDR1 and CDR2 from the germline V gene are SGHVS and FQNEAQ. The CDR3 coding sequence is TGTGCCAGCAGCCTCCGTCGGGACAGGGGGCGATTCGCTTTCTTT. It specifies CASSLRRDRGRFAFF.

V is TRBV5-5 and J is TRBJ2-5; no clear D gene. V was shortened by 4 bases and J by 0 bases, with 10 bases between the two germline ends. The CDR3 has 14 residues. The germline V gene has CDR1 SGHKS and CDR2 YYEKEE (reference sequence). CDR3 coding DNA: TGTGCCAGCAGCATTGGGGTAGACCAAGAGACCCAGTACTTC. It encodes CASSIGVDQETQYF.